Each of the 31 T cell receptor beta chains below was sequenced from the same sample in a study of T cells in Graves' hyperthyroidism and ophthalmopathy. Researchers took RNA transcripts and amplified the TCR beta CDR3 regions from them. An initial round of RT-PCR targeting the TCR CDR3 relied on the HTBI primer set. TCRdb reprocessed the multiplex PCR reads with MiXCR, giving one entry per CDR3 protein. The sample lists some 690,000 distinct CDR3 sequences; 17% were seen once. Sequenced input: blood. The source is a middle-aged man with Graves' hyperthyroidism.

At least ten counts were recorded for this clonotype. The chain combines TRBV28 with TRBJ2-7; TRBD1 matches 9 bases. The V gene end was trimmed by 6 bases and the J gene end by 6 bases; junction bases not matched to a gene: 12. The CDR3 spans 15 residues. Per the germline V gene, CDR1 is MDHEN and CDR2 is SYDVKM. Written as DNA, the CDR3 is TGTGCCAGCAGGGCGGAGGGACAGGGAAAAATCGAGCAGTACTTC. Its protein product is CASRAEGQGKIEQYF.

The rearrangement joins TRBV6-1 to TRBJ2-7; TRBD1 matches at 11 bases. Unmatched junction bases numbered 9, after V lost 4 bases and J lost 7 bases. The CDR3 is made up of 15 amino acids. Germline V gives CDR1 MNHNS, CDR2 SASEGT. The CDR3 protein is CASSGDRGTLDEQYF. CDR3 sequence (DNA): TGTGCCAGCAGTGGGGACAGGGGGACTTTGGATGAGCAGTACTTC.

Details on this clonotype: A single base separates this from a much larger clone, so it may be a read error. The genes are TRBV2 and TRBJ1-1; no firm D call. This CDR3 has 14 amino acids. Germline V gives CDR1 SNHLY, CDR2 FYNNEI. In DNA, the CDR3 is TGTGCCGGCAGTGTTCAGCGGATGAACACTGAAGCTTTCTTT. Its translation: CAGSVQRMNTEAFF.

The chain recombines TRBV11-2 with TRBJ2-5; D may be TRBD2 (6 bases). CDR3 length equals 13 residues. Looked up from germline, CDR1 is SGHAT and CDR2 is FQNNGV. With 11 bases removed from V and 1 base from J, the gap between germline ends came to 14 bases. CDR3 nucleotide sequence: TGTGCCGGGGGAGGCGGGATCCAAGAGACCCAGTACTTC. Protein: CAGGGGIQETQYF.

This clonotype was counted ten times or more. Written as DNA, the CDR3 is TGTGCCAGCAGCCCACACGGACAGGGTGGGGACGAGCAGTACTTC. It translates to CASSPHGQGGDEQYF. This chain connects TRBV7-9 to TRBJ2-7; 8 bases fit TRBD1. This CDR3 contains 15 residues. The germline V gene has CDR1 SEHNR and CDR2 FQNEAQ (reference sequence). V was clipped by 5 bases and J by 5 bases; unmatched bases: 11.

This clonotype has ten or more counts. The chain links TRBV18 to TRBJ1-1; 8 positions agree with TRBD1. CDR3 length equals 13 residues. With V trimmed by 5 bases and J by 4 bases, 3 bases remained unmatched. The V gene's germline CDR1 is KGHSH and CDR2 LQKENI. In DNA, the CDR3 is TGTGCCAGCTCAATGGGACAGGTCACTGAAGCTTTCTTT. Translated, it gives CASSMGQVTEAFF.

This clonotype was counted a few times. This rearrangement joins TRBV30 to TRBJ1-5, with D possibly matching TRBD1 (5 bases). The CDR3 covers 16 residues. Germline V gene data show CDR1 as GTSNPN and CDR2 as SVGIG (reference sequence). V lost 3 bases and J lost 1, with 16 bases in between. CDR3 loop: CAWRGNGWGSNQPQHF. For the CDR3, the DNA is TGTGCCTGGAGGGGGAATGGATGGGGCAGCAATCAGCCCCAGCATTTT.

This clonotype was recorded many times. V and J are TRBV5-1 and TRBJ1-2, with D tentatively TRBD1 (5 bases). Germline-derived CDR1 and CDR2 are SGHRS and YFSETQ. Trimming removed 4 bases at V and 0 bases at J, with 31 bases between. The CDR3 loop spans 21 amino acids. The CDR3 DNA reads TGCGCCAGCAGCCCGGGACGGGCCTCCCCCCGATACTCGAAAGCTAACTATGGCTACACCTTC. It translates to CASSPGRASPRYSKANYGYTF.

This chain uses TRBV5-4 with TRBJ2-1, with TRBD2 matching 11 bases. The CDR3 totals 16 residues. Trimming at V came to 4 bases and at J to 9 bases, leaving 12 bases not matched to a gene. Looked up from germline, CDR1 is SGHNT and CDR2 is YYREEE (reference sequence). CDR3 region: CASSDKTSGSVSEQFF. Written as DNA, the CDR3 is TGTGCCAGCAGCGACAAAACTAGCGGGAGTGTTAGTGAGCAGTTCTTC.

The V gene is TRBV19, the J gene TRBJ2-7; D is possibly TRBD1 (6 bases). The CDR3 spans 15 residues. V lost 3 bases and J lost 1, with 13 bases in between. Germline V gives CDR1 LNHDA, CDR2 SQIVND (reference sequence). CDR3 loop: CASSMAPGASYEQYF. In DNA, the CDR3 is TGTGCCAGTAGTATGGCCCCAGGGGCATCCTACGAGCAGTACTTC. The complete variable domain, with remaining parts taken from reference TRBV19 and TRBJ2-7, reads DGGITQSPKYLFRKEGQNVTLSCEQNLNHDAMYWYRQDPGQGLRLIYYSQIVNDFQKGDIAEGYSVSREKKESFPLTVTSAQKNPTAFYLCASSMAPGASYEQYFGPGTRLTVT.

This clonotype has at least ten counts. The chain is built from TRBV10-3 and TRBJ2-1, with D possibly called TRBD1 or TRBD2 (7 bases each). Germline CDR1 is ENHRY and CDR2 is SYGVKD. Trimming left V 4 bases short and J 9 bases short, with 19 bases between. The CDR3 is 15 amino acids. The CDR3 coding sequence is TGTGCCATCAGTGGGGATGGGGGGGCAGGGGGTGAGCAGTTCTTC. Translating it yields CAISGDGGAGGEQFF.

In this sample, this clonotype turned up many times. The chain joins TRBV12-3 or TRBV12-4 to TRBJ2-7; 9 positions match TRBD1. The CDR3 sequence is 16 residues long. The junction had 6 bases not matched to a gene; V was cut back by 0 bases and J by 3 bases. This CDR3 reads CASSLAPGQGFYEQYF. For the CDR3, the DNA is TGTGCCAGCAGTTTAGCGCCGGGACAGGGTTTCTACGAGCAGTACTTC.

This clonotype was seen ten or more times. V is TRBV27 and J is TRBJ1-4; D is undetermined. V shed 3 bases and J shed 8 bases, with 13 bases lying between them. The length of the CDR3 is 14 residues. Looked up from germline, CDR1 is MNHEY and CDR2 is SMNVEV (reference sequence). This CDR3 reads CASSFLERPEKLFF. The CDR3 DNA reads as TGTGCCAGCAGTTTCCTAGAACGTCCCGAAAAACTGTTTTTT.

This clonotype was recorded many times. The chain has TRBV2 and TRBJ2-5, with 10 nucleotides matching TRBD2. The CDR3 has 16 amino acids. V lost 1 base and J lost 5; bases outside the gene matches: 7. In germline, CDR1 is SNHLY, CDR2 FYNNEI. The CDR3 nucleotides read TGTGCCAGCAGTGAAGGGCTAGCGGGAGTCCTGGAGACCCAGTACTTC. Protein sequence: CASSEGLAGVLETQYF.

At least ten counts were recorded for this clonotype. CDR3 coding DNA: TGTGCCAGCAGCTTGATAACTAGCAGAGAGACCCAGTACTTC. Protein sequence: CASSLITSRETQYF. The chain uses TRBV7-9 and TRBJ2-5; possible D gene TRBD2, 6 bases. The V gene lost 3 bases and the J gene lost 4 bases, with 12 bases spanning the gap. Per the germline V gene, CDR1 is SEHNR and CDR2 is FQNEAQ (reference sequence). The CDR3 totals 14 residues.

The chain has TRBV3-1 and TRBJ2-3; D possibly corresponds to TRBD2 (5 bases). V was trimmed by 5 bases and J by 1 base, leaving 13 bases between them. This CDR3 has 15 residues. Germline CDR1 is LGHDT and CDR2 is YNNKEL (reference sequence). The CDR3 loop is CASSSRLLGTDTQYF. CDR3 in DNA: TGTGCCAGCAGCTCCCGACTACTCGGCACAGATACGCAGTATTTT.

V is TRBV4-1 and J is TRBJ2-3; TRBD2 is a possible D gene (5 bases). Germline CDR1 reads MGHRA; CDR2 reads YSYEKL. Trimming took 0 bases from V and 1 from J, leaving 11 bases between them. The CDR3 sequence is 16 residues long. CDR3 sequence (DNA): TGCGCCAGCAGCCAAGAGGTTGGAGCGGGCACAGATACGCAGTATTTT. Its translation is CASSQEVGAGTDTQYF.

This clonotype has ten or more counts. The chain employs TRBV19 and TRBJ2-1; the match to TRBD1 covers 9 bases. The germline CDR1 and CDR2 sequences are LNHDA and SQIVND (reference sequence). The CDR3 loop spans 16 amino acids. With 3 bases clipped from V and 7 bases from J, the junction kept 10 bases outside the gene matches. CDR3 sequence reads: CASSISTGTGWNEQFF. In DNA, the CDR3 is TGTGCCAGTAGTATCTCTACCGGGACAGGGTGGAATGAGCAGTTCTTC.

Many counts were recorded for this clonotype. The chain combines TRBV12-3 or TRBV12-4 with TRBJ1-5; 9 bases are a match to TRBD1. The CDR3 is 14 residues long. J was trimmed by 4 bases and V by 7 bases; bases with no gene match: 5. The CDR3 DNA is TGTGCCAGCACTCCGGGACAGGGAAATCAGCCCCAGCATTTT. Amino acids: CASTPGQGNQPQHF.

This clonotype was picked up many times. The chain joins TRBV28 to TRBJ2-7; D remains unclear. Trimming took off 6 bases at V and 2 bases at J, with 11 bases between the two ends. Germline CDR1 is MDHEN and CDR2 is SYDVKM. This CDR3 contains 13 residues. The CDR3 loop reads CASRHPVTYEQYF. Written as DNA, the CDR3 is TGTGCCAGCAGACACCCTGTAACCTACGAGCAGTACTTC.

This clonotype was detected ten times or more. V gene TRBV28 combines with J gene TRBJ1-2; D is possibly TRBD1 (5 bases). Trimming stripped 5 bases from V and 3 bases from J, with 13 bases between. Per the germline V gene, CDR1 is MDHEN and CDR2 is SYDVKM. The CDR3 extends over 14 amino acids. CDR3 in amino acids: CASSVTAKDYGYTF. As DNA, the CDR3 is TGTGCCAGCAGTGTGACAGCGAAGGACTATGGCTACACCTTC.

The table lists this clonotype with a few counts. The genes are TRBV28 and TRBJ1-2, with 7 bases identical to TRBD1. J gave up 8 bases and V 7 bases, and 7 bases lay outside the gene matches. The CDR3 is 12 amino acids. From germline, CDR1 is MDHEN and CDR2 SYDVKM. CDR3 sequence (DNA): TGTGCCAGCACGGGACAGAGGAGAGGCTACACCTTC. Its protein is CASTGQRRGYTF.

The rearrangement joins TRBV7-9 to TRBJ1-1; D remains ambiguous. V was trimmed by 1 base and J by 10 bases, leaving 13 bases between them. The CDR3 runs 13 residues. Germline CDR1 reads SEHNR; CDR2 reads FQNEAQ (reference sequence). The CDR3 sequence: CASSLGLRTAAFF. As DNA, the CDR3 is TGTGCCAGCAGCTTAGGACTCCGAACCGCAGCTTTCTTT.

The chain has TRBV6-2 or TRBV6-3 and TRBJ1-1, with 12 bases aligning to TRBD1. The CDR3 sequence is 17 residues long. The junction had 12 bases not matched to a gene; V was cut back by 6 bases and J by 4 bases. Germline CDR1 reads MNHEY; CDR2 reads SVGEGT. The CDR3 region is CASRSTGTGGVSTEAFF. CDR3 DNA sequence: TGTGCCAGCAGGTCCACCGGGACAGGGGGCGTGAGCACTGAAGCTTTCTTT.

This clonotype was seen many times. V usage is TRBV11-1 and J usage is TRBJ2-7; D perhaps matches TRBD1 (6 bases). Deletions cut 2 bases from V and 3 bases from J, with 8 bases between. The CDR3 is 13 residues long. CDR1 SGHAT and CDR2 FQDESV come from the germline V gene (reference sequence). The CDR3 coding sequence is TGTGCCAGCAGCTTACTGACAGGCTACGAGCAGTACTTC. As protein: CASSLLTGYEQYF.

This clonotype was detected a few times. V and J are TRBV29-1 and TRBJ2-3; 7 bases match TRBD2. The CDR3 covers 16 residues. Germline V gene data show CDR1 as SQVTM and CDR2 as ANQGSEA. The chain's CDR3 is CRALGAGEAITDTQYF. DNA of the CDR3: TGCCGCGCCCTTGGGGCGGGAGAAGCCATCACAGATACGCAGTATTTT.

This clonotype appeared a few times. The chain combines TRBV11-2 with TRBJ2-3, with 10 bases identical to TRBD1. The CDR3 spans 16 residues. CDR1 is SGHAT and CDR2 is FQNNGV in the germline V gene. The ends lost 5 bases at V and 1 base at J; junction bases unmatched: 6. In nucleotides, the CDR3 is TGTGCCAGCAGCGCCCGGACAGGGGGTGGCACAGATACGCAGTATTTT. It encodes CASSARTGGGTDTQYF.

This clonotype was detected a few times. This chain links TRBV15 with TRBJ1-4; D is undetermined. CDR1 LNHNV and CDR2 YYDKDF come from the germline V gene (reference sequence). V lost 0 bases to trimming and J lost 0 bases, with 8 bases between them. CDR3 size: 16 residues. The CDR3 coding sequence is TGTGCCACCAGCAGAGAAGGATCCGCAACTAATGAAAAACTGTTTTTT. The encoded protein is CATSREGSATNEKLFF. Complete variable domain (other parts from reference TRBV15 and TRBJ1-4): DAMVIQNPRYQVTQFGKPVTLSCSQTLNHNVMYWYQQKSSQAPKLLFHYYDKDFNNEADTPDNFQSRRPNTSFCFLDIRSPGLGDTAMYLCATSREGSATNEKLFFGSGTQLSVL.

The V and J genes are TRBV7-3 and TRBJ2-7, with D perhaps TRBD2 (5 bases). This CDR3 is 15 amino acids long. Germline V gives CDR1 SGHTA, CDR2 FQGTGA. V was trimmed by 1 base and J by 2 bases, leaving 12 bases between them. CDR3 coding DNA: TGTGCCAGCAGCTTAAACGGCGGGTCCGCCTACGAGCAGTACTTC. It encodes CASSLNGGSAYEQYF.

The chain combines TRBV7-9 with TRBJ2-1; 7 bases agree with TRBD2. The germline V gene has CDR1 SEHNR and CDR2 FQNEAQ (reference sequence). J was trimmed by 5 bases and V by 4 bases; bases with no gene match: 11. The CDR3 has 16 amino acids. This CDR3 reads CASSSLGGRGDNEQFF. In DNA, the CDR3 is TGTGCCAGCAGCTCCCTCGGCGGGAGAGGGGACAATGAGCAGTTCTTC.

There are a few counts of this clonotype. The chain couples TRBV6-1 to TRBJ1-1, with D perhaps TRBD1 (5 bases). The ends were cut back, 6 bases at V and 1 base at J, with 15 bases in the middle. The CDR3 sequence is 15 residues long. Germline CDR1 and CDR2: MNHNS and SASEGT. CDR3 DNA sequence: TGTGCCAGCAGGGTCAACAGGAACTGGAACACTGAAGCTTTCTTT. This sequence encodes CASRVNRNWNTEAFF.